This T cell receptor beta chain was found in a study of PD-1 and CTLA-4 blockade in melanoma. Trimming took 1 base from V and 6 from J, leaving 7 bases between them. CDR1 and CDR2 (germline): MNHNS, SASEGT. The CDR3 is 12 residues long. Profiled with immunoSEQ multiplex PCR; TCRdb holds only in-frame clones, not every one. The table has 15,000 to 20,000 clones, around 70% seen once. The receptor was isolated from a human donor with melanoma. The chain employs TRBV6-1 and TRBJ2-7; no clear D gene. Material: CD8+ T cells from peripheral blood, obtained before anti-PD-1 treatment. CDR3 bases: TGTGCCAGCAGTGAAGGGATTGCCGAGCAGTACTTC. It yields the protein CASSEGIAEQYF.